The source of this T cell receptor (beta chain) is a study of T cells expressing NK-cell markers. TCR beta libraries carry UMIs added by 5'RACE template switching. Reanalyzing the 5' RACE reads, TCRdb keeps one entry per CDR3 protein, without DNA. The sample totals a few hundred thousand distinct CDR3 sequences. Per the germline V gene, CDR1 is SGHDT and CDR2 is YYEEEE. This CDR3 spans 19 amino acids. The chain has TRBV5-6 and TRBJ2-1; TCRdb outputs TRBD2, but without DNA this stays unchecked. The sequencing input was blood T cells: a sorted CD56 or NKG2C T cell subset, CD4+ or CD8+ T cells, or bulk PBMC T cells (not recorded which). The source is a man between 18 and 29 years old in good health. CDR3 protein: CASSHPGTSGYPSYNEQFF.